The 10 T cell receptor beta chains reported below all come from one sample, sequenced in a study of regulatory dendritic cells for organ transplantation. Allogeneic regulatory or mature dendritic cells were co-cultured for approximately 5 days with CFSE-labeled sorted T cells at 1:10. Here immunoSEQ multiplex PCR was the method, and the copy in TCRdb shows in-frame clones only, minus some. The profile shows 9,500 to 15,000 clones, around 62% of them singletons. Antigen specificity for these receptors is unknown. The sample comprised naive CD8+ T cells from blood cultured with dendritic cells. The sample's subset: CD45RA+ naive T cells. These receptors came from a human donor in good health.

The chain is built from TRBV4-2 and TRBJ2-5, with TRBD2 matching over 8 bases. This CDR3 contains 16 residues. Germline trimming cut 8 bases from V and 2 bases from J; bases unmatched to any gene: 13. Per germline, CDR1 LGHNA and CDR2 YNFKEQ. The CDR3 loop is CASRLAHGGAQETQYF. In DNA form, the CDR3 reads TGTGCCAGCCGCCTAGCCCACGGGGGGGCTCAAGAGACCCAGTACTTC.

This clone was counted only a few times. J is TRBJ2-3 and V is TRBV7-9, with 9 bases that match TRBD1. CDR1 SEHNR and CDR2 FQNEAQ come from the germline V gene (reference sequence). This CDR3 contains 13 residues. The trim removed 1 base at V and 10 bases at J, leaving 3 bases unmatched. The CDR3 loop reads CASSLGGTGSQYF. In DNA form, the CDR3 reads TGTGCCAGCAGCTTAGGCGGGACAGGGTCGCAGTATTTT.

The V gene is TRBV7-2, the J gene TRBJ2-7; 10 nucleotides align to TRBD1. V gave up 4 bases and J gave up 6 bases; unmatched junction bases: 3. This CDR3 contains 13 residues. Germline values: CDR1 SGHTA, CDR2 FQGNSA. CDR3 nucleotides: TGTGCCAGCAGCTACGGGACAGGGGTCGAGCAGTACTTC. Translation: CASSYGTGVEQYF.

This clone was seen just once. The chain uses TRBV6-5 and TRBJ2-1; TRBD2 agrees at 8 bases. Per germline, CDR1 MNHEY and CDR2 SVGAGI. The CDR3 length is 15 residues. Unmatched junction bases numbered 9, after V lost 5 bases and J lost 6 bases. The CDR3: CASSIKLAEFNEQFF. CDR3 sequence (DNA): TGTGCCAGCAGTATCAAACTAGCGGAGTTCAATGAGCAGTTCTTC.

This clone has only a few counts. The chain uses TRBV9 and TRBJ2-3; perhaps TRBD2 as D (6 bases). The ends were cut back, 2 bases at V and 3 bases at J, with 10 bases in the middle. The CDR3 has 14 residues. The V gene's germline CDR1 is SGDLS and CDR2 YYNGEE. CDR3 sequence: CASSVSGATDTQYF. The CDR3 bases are TGTGCCAGCAGCGTTAGCGGAGCTACAGATACGCAGTATTTT. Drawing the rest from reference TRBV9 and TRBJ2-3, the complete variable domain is DSGVTQTPKHLITATGQRVTLRCSPRSGDLSVYWYQQSLDQGLQFLIQYYNGEERAKGNILERFSAQQFPDLHSELNLSSLELGDSALYFCASSVSGATDTQYFGPGTRLTVL.

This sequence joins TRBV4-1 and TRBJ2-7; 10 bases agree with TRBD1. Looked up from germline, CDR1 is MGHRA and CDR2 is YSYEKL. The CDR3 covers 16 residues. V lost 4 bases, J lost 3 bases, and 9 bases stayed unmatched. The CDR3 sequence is CASSLDRGLQDYEQYF. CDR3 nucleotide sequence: TGCGCCAGCAGCCTCGACAGGGGGCTGCAGGACTACGAGCAGTACTTC.

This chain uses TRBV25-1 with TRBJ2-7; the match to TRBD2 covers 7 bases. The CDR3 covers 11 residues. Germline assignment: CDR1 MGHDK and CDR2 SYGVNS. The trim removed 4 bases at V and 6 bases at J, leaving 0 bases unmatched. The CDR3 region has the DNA TGTGCCAGCAGTGCGGGGGGCGAGCAGTACTTC. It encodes CASSAGGEQYF.

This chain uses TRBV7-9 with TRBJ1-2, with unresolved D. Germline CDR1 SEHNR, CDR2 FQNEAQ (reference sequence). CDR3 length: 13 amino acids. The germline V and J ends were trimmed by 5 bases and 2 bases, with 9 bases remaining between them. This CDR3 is CASSPGWNYGYTF. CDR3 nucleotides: TGTGCCAGCAGCCCGGGTTGGAACTATGGCTACACCTTC.

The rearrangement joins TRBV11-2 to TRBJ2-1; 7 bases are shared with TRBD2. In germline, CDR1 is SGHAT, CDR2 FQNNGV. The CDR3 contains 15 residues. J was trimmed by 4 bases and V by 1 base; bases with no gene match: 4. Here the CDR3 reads CASSLAGGLYNEQFF. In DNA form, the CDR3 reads TGTGCCAGCAGCTTAGCGGGGGGACTATACAATGAGCAGTTCTTC. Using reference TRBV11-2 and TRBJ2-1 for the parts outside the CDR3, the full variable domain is EAGVAQSPRYKIIEKRQSVAFWCNPISGHATLYWYQQILGQGPKLLIQFQNNGVVDDSQLPKDRFSAERLKGVDSTLKIQPAKLEDSAVYLCASSLAGGLYNEQFFGPGTRLTVL.

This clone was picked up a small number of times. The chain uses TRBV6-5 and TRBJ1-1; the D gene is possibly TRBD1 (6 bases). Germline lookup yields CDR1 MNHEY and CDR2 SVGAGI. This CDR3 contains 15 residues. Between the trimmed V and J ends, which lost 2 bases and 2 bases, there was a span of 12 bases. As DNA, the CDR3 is TGTGCCAGCAGTTACGTGGACAGCCCTAACACTGAAGCTTTCTTT. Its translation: CASSYVDSPNTEAFF.